These 27 T cell receptor beta chains were all obtained from the same sample, sequenced in a study of CD8 T cells in Susac syndrome. When the RNA was reverse transcribed, random hexamers were used with an input of 0.5 to 1 ug. TCRdb re-called the immunoSEQ multiplex PCR reads with MiXCR, one entry per CDR3 protein. The repertoire holds around 270,000 distinct CDR3 sequences, with 85% as singletons. The sample comprised CD8+ T cells from PBMCs. These receptors were collected from a human donor with multiple sclerosis.

The chain recombines TRBV7-2 with TRBJ2-1; D is perhaps TRBD2 (6 bases). V gave up 3 bases and J gave up 2 bases, with 14 bases separating them. This CDR3 comprises 16 residues. Germline assignment: CDR1 SGHTA and CDR2 FQGNSA. The CDR3 coding sequence is TGTGCCAGCAGCTTTCCGAGGTCGGGAGCCTACAATGAGCAGTTCTTC. Protein sequence: CASSFPRSGAYNEQFF.

In its sample, this clonotype was seen a few times. The genes are TRBV4-3 and TRBJ1-5; possibly TRBD1 for D (5 bases). The ends were cut back, 0 bases at V and 9 bases at J, with 12 bases in the middle. This CDR3 is 14 amino acids long. CDR1 LGHNA and CDR2 YSLEER come from the germline V gene. The CDR3 nucleotides are TGCGCCAGCAGCCAAGAAACAGGTTCGGGGCCCCAGCATTTT. This translates into CASSQETGSGPQHF.

V usage is TRBV30 and J usage is TRBJ1-2; 10 nucleotides align to TRBD1. The trim removed 5 bases at V and 4 bases at J, leaving 16 bases unmatched. The CDR3 length is 17 residues. Germline V gene lookup returns CDR1 GTSNPN and CDR2 SVGIG (reference sequence). The CDR3 DNA sequence: TGTGCCTGGTTTCTTCCGGGACAGGGGAGTGTGGGCTATGGCTACACCTTC. It encodes CAWFLPGQGSVGYGYTF.

A single count supports this clonotype. J is TRBJ1-2 and V is TRBV27, with D perhaps matching TRBD1 (6 bases). CDR1 MNHEY and CDR2 SMNVEV come from the germline V gene (reference sequence). Trimming stripped 5 bases from V and 6 bases from J, with 16 bases between. The CDR3 covers 14 residues. The DNA of the CDR3 is TGTGCCAGCAGTCCCGCCGGAGGGGGACATGGCTACACCTTC. This translates into CASSPAGGGHGYTF.

This chain links TRBV6-5 with TRBJ2-1, with 13 bases aligning to TRBD2. V gave up 6 bases and J gave up 7 bases; unmatched junction bases: 6. The CDR3 is 15 residues long. Germline values: CDR1 MNHEY, CDR2 SVGAGI. The CDR3 nucleotides read TGTGCCAGCAGCCGCGGGACTAGCGGGACTAATGAGCAGTTCTTC. Translating it yields CASSRGTSGTNEQFF.

The CDR3 spells CASSQDGPSSSYNEQFF. CDR3 nucleotide sequence: TGCGCCAGCAGCCAGGACGGGCCCTCGAGCTCCTACAATGAGCAGTTCTTC. This chain connects TRBV4-3 to TRBJ2-1, with no clear D. Germline V gives CDR1 LGHNA, CDR2 YSLEER. V was clipped by 3 bases and J by 0 bases, with 15 bases between them. The CDR3 has 17 residues.

The chain carries TRBV15 and TRBJ2-2; TRBD2 is a possible D gene (5 bases). V shed 9 bases and J shed 0 bases, with 14 bases lying between them. This CDR3 is built from 15 residues. In germline, CDR1 is LNHNV, CDR2 YYDKDF (reference sequence). As DNA, the CDR3 is TGTGCCACGGCCCGGGAACGGGCGAACACCGGGGAGCTGTTTTTT. This sequence encodes CATARERANTGELFF. The full variable domain, completed using reference TRBV15 and TRBJ2-2, is DAMVIQNPRYQVTQFGKPVTLSCSQTLNHNVMYWYQQKSSQAPKLLFHYYDKDFNNEADTPDNFQSRRPNTSFCFLDIRSPGLGDTAMYLCATARERANTGELFFGEGSRLTVL.

V gene TRBV6-5 combines with J gene TRBJ1-2, with 10 positions matching TRBD1. Germline assignment: CDR1 MNHEY and CDR2 SVGAGI. This CDR3 is built from 18 residues. Unmatched junction bases numbered 12, after V lost 1 base and J lost 4 bases. The CDR3 loop reads CASSYWPGTGDFSYGYTF. CDR3 sequence (DNA): TGTGCCAGCAGTTACTGGCCCGGGACAGGGGACTTTTCCTATGGCTACACCTTC.

The table lists this clonotype with a few counts. V usage is TRBV5-1 and J usage is TRBJ2-7; TRBD1 aligns across 7 bases. The junction had 8 bases not matched to a gene; V was cut back by 0 bases and J by 2 bases. Germline V gene sequence: CDR1 SGHRS, CDR2 YFSETQ. The CDR3 is 16 amino acids. CDR3 in DNA: TGCGCCAGCAGCTTGGGATTGGGACAGATAGCCTACGAGCAGTACTTC. Protein product: CASSLGLGQIAYEQYF. The whole variable domain, filled in from reference TRBV5-1 and TRBJ2-7, reads KAGVTQTPRYLIKTRGQQVTLSCSPISGHRSVSWYQQTPGQGLQFLFEYFSETQRNKGNFPGRFSGRQFSNSRSEMNVSTLELGDSALYLCASSLGLGQIAYEQYFGPGTRLTVT.

The chain's CDR3 is CASRLDSPYYNEQFF. CDR3 coding DNA: TGTGCCAGCAGGCTGGACTCCCCTTACTACAATGAGCAGTTCTTC. The rearrangement uses TRBV28 and TRBJ2-1; D is possibly TRBD2 (5 bases). Germline V gene data show CDR1 as MDHEN and CDR2 as SYDVKM. There are 15 residues in the CDR3. V was trimmed by 6 bases and J by 3 bases, leaving 15 bases between them.

This clonotype has just a few counts. The chain links TRBV28 to TRBJ2-7, with D perhaps TRBD2 (5 bases). Germline CDR1 and CDR2: MDHEN and SYDVKM. This CDR3 has 15 residues. Trimming shortened V by 5 bases and J by 0 bases, and 14 bases separated the two germline ends. The CDR3 bases are TGTGCCAGCAGTCACCGGGGTATCACCTCCTACGAGCAGTACTTC. Protein product: CASSHRGITSYEQYF.

This chain uses TRBV11-2 with TRBJ1-2, with no clear D. This CDR3 contains 11 residues. V was trimmed by 8 bases and J by 6 bases, leaving 10 bases between them. In germline, CDR1 is SGHAT, CDR2 FQNNGV. CDR3 in amino acids: CASGRANGYTF. The CDR3 DNA reads TGTGCCAGCGGGAGGGCAAATGGCTACACCTTC.

This clonotype has just one count. This chain links TRBV7-9 with TRBJ1-1; TRBD1 might be the D (6 bases). The V end was cut by 4 bases, the J end by 5 bases, with 17 bases between. The CDR3 has 15 residues. The germline CDR1 and CDR2 sequences are SEHNR and FQNEAQ (reference sequence). This chain's CDR3 is CASSSVQGVLTEAFF. CDR3 nucleotide sequence: TGTGCCAGCAGCTCCGTACAGGGTGTGCTGACTGAAGCTTTCTTT. The complete variable domain, with remaining parts taken from reference TRBV7-9 and TRBJ1-1, reads DTGVSQNPRHKITKRGQNVTFRCDPISEHNRLYWYRQTLGQGPEFLTYFQNEAQLEKSRLLSDRFSAERPKGSFSTLEIQRTEQGDSAMYLCASSSVQGVLTEAFFGQGTRLTVV.

This clonotype was seen only once. The chain employs TRBV20-1 and TRBJ2-7; D is ambiguous. Trimming took off 3 bases at V and 4 bases at J, with 13 bases between the two ends. The CDR3 loop spans 13 amino acids. CDR1 DFQATT and CDR2 SNEGSKA come from the germline V gene (reference sequence). The CDR3 coding sequence is TGCAGTGCTAGTGCTGACTGGGATTACGAGCAGTACTTC. Translating it yields CSASADWDYEQYF.

V gene TRBV2 combines with J gene TRBJ2-7, with no clear D. Germline V CDR1 and CDR2: SNHLY, FYNNEI. V lost 3 bases and J 3 bases, leaving 12 bases between the germline ends. The length of the CDR3 is 14 residues. The chain's CDR3 is CASSDPPPNYEQYF. The CDR3, as DNA: TGTGCCAGCAGTGACCCGCCACCCAACTACGAGCAGTACTTC.

The chain combines TRBV4-3 with TRBJ2-6, with a possible D match to TRBD1 (5 bases). The germline CDR1 and CDR2 sequences are LGHNA and YSLEER. This CDR3 is 19 amino acids long. With 0 bases removed from V and 2 bases from J, the gap between germline ends came to 17 bases. The CDR3 bases are TGCGCCAGCAGCCAAGAAGGCTCAGGGTCTTTTACTGGGGCCAACGTCCTGACTTTC. It yields the protein CASSQEGSGSFTGANVLTF.

The chain couples TRBV29-1 to TRBJ1-1, with 9 bases identical to TRBD1. The CDR3 runs 10 residues. Germline CDR1 SQVTM, CDR2 ANQGSEA. The CDR3 DNA is TGCAGGACAGGGGGCACTGAAGCTTTCTTT. This codes for CRTGGTEAFF.

The rearrangement uses TRBV9 and TRBJ1-1; weak D call: TRBD1 (6 bases). Trimming left V 4 bases short and J 1 base short, with 14 bases between. The V gene's germline CDR1 is SGDLS and CDR2 YYNGEE. The length of the CDR3 is 15 residues. The CDR3 sequence is CASSTGQSSNTEAFF. CDR3 DNA sequence: TGTGCCAGCAGCACAGGGCAGTCATCGAACACTGAAGCTTTCTTT.

The CDR3 sequence: CASSFPTYEQYF. For the CDR3, the DNA is TGTGCCAGCAGTTTCCCAACCTACGAGCAGTACTTC. The V call is TRBV28, the J call TRBJ2-7; D is uncertain. Germline loops: CDR1 MDHEN, CDR2 SYDVKM. The CDR3 is 12 amino acids. The V end lost 3 bases, the J end lost 2 bases, and 5 bases lay between the germline ends.

The gene calls are TRBV9 and TRBJ2-3; 11 nucleotides line up with TRBD2. The CDR3 totals 18 residues. V dropped 3 bases and J dropped 2; count of bases not matched to a gene: 11. From germline, CDR1 is SGDLS and CDR2 YYNGEE. The CDR3 sequence is CASSANRATSGITDTQYF. CDR3 nucleotide sequence: TGTGCCAGCAGCGCCAACCGTGCGACTAGCGGGATCACAGATACGCAGTATTTT.

This chain uses TRBV9 with TRBJ1-5; no clear D gene. This CDR3 is built from 14 residues. CDR1 and CDR2 (germline): SGDLS, YYNGEE. V was clipped by 3 bases and J by 5 bases, with 12 bases between them. Written as DNA, the CDR3 is TGTGCCAGCAGCGCGTCGGGAAGGGATCAGCCCCAGCATTTT. Translation: CASSASGRDQPQHF.

This chain joins TRBV6-2 or TRBV6-3 and TRBJ1-2; no definite D call. This CDR3 spans 13 amino acids. Germline V gene lookup returns CDR1 MNHEY and CDR2 SVGEGT. V lost 8 bases, J lost 3 bases, and 13 bases lay in between. In DNA, the CDR3 is TGTGCCAGCGGTTTAGTCAGATACTATGGCTACACCTTC. Amino acid sequence: CASGLVRYYGYTF.

The V gene is TRBV14, the J gene TRBJ2-3; 9 nucleotides align to TRBD2. The CDR3 sequence is 15 residues long. Germline loops: CDR1 SGHDN, CDR2 FVKESK. J was trimmed by 4 bases and V by 3 bases; bases with no gene match: 5. This CDR3 reads CASSHELAGPDTQYF. The CDR3 DNA sequence: TGTGCCAGCAGCCACGAACTAGCGGGCCCAGATACGCAGTATTTT.

The CDR3: CATSRAGRGTGELFF. The DNA of the CDR3 is TGTGCCACCAGCAGAGCAGGGAGGGGTACCGGGGAGCTGTTTTTT. The rearrangement links TRBV15 to TRBJ2-2; TRBD2 aligns across 7 bases. V gave up 1 base and J gave up 5 bases; unmatched junction bases: 4. Germline-derived CDR1 and CDR2 are LNHNV and YYDKDF (reference sequence). The CDR3 extends over 15 amino acids.

This chain uses TRBV21-1 with TRBJ1-5; the table's D call TRBD1 went unverified against the DNA. TRBV21-1 has pseudogene status. The CDR3 contains 17 residues. The CDR3 is CASSRYRDGLSNQPQHF. The CDR3 DNA sequence: TGTGCCAGCAGCCGCTACCGGGACGGATTGAGCAATCAGCCCCAGCATTTT.

The sample holds a few counts of this clonotype. The V gene is TRBV27, the J gene TRBJ1-1; D remains ambiguous. V was clipped by 4 bases and J by 7 bases, with 13 bases between them. Germline CDR1 reads MNHEY; CDR2 reads SMNVEV (reference sequence). This CDR3 contains 13 residues. CDR3 sequence reads: CASSSTAAGEAFF. As DNA, the CDR3 is TGTGCCAGCAGTTCCACGGCGGCGGGTGAAGCTTTCTTT.

The chain recombines TRBV15 with TRBJ2-3; D perhaps matches TRBD2 (5 bases). The ends were cut back, 0 bases at V and 1 base at J, with 8 bases in the middle. The CDR3 is 15 amino acids. Germline-derived CDR1 and CDR2 are LNHNV and YYDKDF (reference sequence). For the CDR3, the DNA is TGTGCCACCAGCAGAGAGCGGGCCGGCACAGATACGCAGTATTTT. It specifies CATSRERAGTDTQYF.